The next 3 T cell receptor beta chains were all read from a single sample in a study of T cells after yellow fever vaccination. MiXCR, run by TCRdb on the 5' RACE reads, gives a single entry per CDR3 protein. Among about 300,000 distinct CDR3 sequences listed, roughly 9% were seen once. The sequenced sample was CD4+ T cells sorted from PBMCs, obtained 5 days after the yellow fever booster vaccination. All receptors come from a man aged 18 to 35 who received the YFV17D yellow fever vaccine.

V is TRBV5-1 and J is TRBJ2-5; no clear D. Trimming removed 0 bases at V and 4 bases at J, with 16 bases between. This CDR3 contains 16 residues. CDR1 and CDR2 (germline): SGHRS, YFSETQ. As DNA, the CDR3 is TGCGCCAGCAGCTTGGCCCCCGGCCTGGAGCGAGAGACCCAGTACTTC. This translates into CASSLAPGLERETQYF.

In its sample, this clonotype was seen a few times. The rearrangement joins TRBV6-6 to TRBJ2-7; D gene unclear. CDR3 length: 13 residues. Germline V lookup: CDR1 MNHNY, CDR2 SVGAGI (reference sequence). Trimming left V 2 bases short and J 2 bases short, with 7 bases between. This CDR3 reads CASSYGIPYEQYF. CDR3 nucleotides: TGTGCCAGCAGTTACGGGATTCCCTACGAGCAGTACTTC.

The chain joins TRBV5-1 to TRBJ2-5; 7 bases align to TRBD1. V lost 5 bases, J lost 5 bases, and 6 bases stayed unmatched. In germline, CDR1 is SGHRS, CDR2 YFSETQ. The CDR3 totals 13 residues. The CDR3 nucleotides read TGCGCCAGCAGACTTACAGGGGAGGAGACCCAGTACTTC. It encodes CASRLTGEETQYF.